This T cell receptor (beta chain) was recorded in a study of molecular identifiers for immune sequencing clone quantification. Libraries of naive CD8 T cells were made from about 19,000 to 1,100,000 sorted cells. They used 10%, 30% or 50% RNA. The count of this clonotype is one. A much more abundant neighbour one base away suggests this may be a read error. The authors built bulk TCR libraries by previously described methods with listed TCR primers. TCRdb analysed the PCR reads with MiXCR anew, one entry per CDR3 protein. Of about 35,000 distinct CDR3 sequences listed, approximately 19% are singletons. Germline CDR1 is LNHNV and CDR2 is YYDKDF (reference sequence). J gave up 5 bases and V 5 bases, and 11 bases lay outside the gene matches. CDR3 length: 15 residues.

The material sequenced was naive CD8+ T cells from blood, with Jurkat cell RNA spiked in. This sample's subset: FACS-sorted CD8+CD4-CCR7+CD45RA+ naive T cells. The TCR comes from a human donor in good health. Some libraries in this study had Jurkat cell RNA spiked in. The rearrangement joins TRBV15 to TRBJ1-1; 7 bases match TRBD1. The CDR3 reads CATSGTGASGTEAFF. CDR3 sequence (DNA): TGTGCCACCAGCGGCACAGGGGCGAGCGGGACTGAAGCTTTCTTT.